The clone carrying this T cell receptor (beta chain) was counted once. The antigen is not known. The CDR3 loop spans 13 amino acids. Germline V CDR1 and CDR2: SQVTM, ANQGSEA. Trimming took 2 bases from V and 4 from J, leaving 12 bases between them. The assay looked at roughly 9.4 x 10^4 TCR templates in each sample. Sequenced by immunoSEQ multiplex PCR; TCRdb stores in-frame clones only, minus some. The table includes 95,000 to 110,000 clones, more than 85% detected once. This specimen belongs to a study of siplizumab effects on memory and regulatory T cells. Study findings and constraints: A mean of roughly 70% of mappable alloreactive CD4+ clones were Treg-derived with siplizumab, compared with roughly 27% in controls. Alloreactive sequences traceable to unstimulated CD4+ memory cells declined significantly under siplizumab. Most alloreactive clones went unmapped to unstimulated subsets; only a minor fraction mapped.

This chain links TRBV29-1 with TRBJ2-7; a possible D gene is TRBD1 (6 bases). The sequenced sample consisted of Tregs sorted from blood. The clonotype originates from a human donor in good health. The CDR3 coding sequence is TGCAGCGTTGAACTACAGGGTATATACGAGCAGTACTTC. Its protein is CSVELQGIYEQYF.